This T cell receptor beta chain was recorded in a study of T cell changes during pregnancy in multiple sclerosis. Produced via immunoSEQ multiplex PCR; TCRdb's table is partial and in-frame only. In the table there are about 59,000 clones, around 94% of which are singletons. V was pared by 8 bases and J by 2 bases, with 10 bases between. The CDR3 is 13 residues long. Germline V CDR1 and CDR2: SEHNR, FQNEAQ (reference sequence). Only one count was recorded for this clone. This sequence originates from a female donor with multiple sclerosis, enrolled in a pregnancy study. Sequenced material: CD8+ T cells from peripheral blood mononuclear cells, taken after pregnancy. The rearrangement joins TRBV7-9 to TRBJ2-1; unclear D gene. The CDR3: CASGSDTYNEQFF. The CDR3 nucleotides read TGTGCCAGCGGATCTGACACCTACAATGAGCAGTTCTTC. The full variable domain, with the rest looked up from reference TRBV7-9 and TRBJ2-1, is DTGVSQNPRHKITKRGQNVTFRCDPISEHNRLYWYRQTLGQGPEFLTYFQNEAQLEKSRLLSDRFSAERPKGSFSTLEIQRTEQGDSAMYLCASGSDTYNEQFFGPGTRLTVL.